This T cell receptor beta chain was sequenced during a study of identical twins. Findings and caveats of the study: Reduced insertions were recorded for abundant cord blood beta clonotypes, with no such pattern in memory repertoires. Researchers reported excess low generation probability among twin-shared out-of-frame alpha sequences.

The CDR3 has 13 residues. V was trimmed by 3 bases and J by 8 bases, leaving 11 bases between them. This clonotype appeared a few times. Its antigen remains unidentified. A template switching step contributed a universal primer site, while unique molecular identifiers were present in the cDNA. From the 5' RACE reads, TCRdb called clonotypes with MiXCR, one entry per CDR3 protein. The sample has 250,000 or so distinct CDR3 sequences, around 6.6% seen once. This sample was shared with a second study, whose subject was yellow fever vaccine responses in identical twins.

The sequencing sample was made of memory (CD45RO+) T cells sorted from blood. This chain connects TRBV12-3 or TRBV12-4 to TRBJ1-5; no definite D call. The source of this sequence is a woman between 18 and 29 years old in good health. The CDR3 coding sequence is TGTGCCAGCAGTTTGGGAGGAGGGAAGCCCCAGCATTTT. Its protein is CASSLGGGKPQHF.